The rows below give T cell receptor beta chains drawn from one sample of a study of blood T cell repertoires in COVID-19. Assay used: immunoSEQ multiplex PCR; TCRdb lists only in-frame clones, some missing. The sample lists some 300,000 clones, roughly 86% occurring once. The sample comprised PBMCs or T cells enriched from blood (not recorded which). The receptors originated from a woman between 25 and 40 years old who had recovered from COVID-19. CDR3s include the opening cysteine and the closing phenylalanine or tryptophan. A D gene is named only where the DNA matches it firmly. Expanded clones are given a class, and other clones once, few, many or no size at all.

NA,once,TRBV3-1/TRBV3-2,TRBJ2-2,CASSPLGRTGELFF,TGTGCCAGCAGCCCGCTTGGGAGGACCGGGGAGCTGTTTTTT
NA,NA,TRBV28,TRBJ2-6,CASSFSGTRSGANVLTF,TGTGCCAGCAGTTTCTCAGGGACAAGGTCTGGGGCCAACGTCCTGACTTTC
TRBD2,NA,TRBV14,TRBJ2-1,CASSQDSSGRDYNEQFF,TGTGCCAGCAGCCAAGACTCTAGCGGGAGGGATTACAATGAGCAGTTCTTC
TRBD2,NA,TRBV7-9,TRBJ2-7,CASSPGGGYEQYF,TGTGCCAGCAGCCCCGGGGGGGGATACGAGCAGTACTTC
TRBD1,NA,TRBV27,TRBJ2-2,CASSLSAGGGELFF,TGTGCCAGCAGTTTATCGGCAGGGGGCGGGGAGCTGTTTTTT
NA,NA,TRBV3-1/TRBV3-2,TRBJ2-7,CASSHRTVSYEQYF,TGTGCCAGCAGCCATAGAACAGTCTCCTACGAGCAGTACTTC
NA,NA,TRBV5-4,TRBJ2-1,CASSLAGVHEQFF,TGTGCCAGCAGCTTGGCAGGGGTACATGAGCAGTTCTTC
TRBD1,NA,TRBV12-3/TRBV12-4,TRBJ1-2,CASRETGGGYTF,TGTGCCAGCAGAGAGACAGGGGGTGGCTACACCTTC
NA,NA,TRBV4-2,TRBJ1-2,CASSQDRGKNGYTF,TGTGCCAGCAGCCAAGATCGGGGTAAGAATGGCTACACCTTC
TRBD2,NA,TRBV2,TRBJ2-1,CASSFPSGVSWEQFF,TGTGCCAGCAGTTTTCCTAGCGGGGTTTCGTGGGAGCAGTTCTTC
TRBD2,NA,TRBV18,TRBJ2-1,CASSPRGSNPGGDYNEQFF,TGTGCCAGCTCACCTCGTGGATCAAACCCTGGGGGGGATTACAATGAGCAGTTCTTC
NA,once,TRBV30,TRBJ1-6,CAWDPLGSPLHF,TGTGCCTGGGACCCTTTGGGCTCACCCCTCCACTTT
TRBD1,few,TRBV11-2,TRBJ2-7,CASSPFGTGGSYEQYF,TGTGCCAGCAGCCCCTTTGGGACAGGGGGCTCGTACGAGCAGTACTTC
NA,NA,TRBV25-1,TRBJ2-1,CASSVALESNEQFF,TGTGCCAGCAGTGTAGCTTTGGAGTCCAATGAGCAGTTCTTC